These T cell receptor beta chains were read from a single sample in a study of cytomegalovirus exposure and HLA in healthy donors. TCRdb's copy holds only in-frame clones and misses some; the assay was immunoSEQ multiplex PCR. The repertoire holds 150,000 to 200,000 clones, with over 85% as singletons. The sequenced sample consisted of PBMCs. The receptors come from a woman in her late teens or twenties in good health and CMV-seropositive. Each CDR3 is given with its conserved first and last residue. The order of the fields is J gene, V gene, D gene, clone size, CDR3 DNA, CDR3 protein. D genes are given only for firm matches. Size values are once, few and many counts, or a class for expanded clones, and some rows have none.

J: TRBJ2-7; V: TRBV10-2; D: TRBD1; size: -; DNA: TGCGCCAGCGGGGGACAGGGTATCGACGAGCAGTACTTC; CDR3: CASGGQGIDEQYF
J: TRBJ2-7; V: TRBV5-1; D: TRBD2; size: -; DNA: TGCGCCAGCAGCTTGGATCGGGGGGGAAACGAGCAGTACTTC; CDR3: CASSLDRGGNEQYF
J: TRBJ1-2; V: TRBV6-6; D: TRBD1; size: -; DNA: TGTGCCAGCAGTACCCGCCGGGGACAGGGGCACTATGGCTACACCTTC; CDR3: CASSTRRGQGHYGYTF
J: TRBJ2-7; V: TRBV4-3; D: TRBD1; size: -; DNA: TGCGCCAGCAGCCAAGATCGGGGGACAGGGGGCGAATACGAGCAGTACTTC; CDR3: CASSQDRGTGGEYEQYF
J: TRBJ2-7; V: TRBV5-1; D: TRBD1; size: -; DNA: TGCGCCAGCAGCGCCACCGGGACAGGGGAGCCCGAGCAGTACTTC; CDR3: CASSATGTGEPEQYF
J: TRBJ2-4; V: TRBV6-4; D: TRBD2; size: once; DNA: TGTGCCAGCAGTGACTCGACTAGCGGGAGTCAGTACTTC; CDR3: CASSDSTSGSQYF
J: TRBJ2-7; V: TRBV19; D: TRBD1; size: -; DNA: TGTGCCAGTACCCCTGGGGACAGGGCCTACGAGCAGTACTTC; CDR3: CASTPGDRAYEQYF
J: TRBJ2-7; V: TRBV5-1; D: -; size: -; DNA: TGCGCCAGCAGCGCCGCGGGGGTTGCAGGGGCCTACGAGCAGTACTTC; CDR3: CASSAAGVAGAYEQYF
J: TRBJ2-7; V: TRBV13; D: -; size: -; DNA: TGTGCCAGCAGCGAGGGAAAGGGCTCCTACGAGCAGTACTTC; CDR3: CASSEGKGSYEQYF
J: TRBJ1-2; V: TRBV15; D: TRBD1; size: few; DNA: TGTGCCACCGCACAGGGGAACTATGGCTACACCTTC; CDR3: CATAQGNYGYTF
J: TRBJ2-1; V: TRBV19; D: -; size: -; DNA: TGTGCCACTGAGGGGGGGTCCTACAATGAGCAGTTCTTC; CDR3: CATEGGSYNEQFF
J: TRBJ1-5; V: TRBV18; D: TRBD1; size: -; DNA: TGTGCCAGCTCACTAGGGACAGGTAATCAGCCCCAGCATTTT; CDR3: CASSLGTGNQPQHF
J: TRBJ2-1; V: TRBV10-2; D: TRBD2; size: -; DNA: TGCGCCAGCAGTGAGCTAGCGGGAGACAATGAGCAGTTCTTC; CDR3: CASSELAGDNEQFF
J: TRBJ2-2; V: TRBV5-8; D: -; size: -; DNA: TGTGCCAGCAGCTTCCTAAGGACATTAGCCGGGGAGCTGTTTTTT; CDR3: CASSFLRTLAGELFF